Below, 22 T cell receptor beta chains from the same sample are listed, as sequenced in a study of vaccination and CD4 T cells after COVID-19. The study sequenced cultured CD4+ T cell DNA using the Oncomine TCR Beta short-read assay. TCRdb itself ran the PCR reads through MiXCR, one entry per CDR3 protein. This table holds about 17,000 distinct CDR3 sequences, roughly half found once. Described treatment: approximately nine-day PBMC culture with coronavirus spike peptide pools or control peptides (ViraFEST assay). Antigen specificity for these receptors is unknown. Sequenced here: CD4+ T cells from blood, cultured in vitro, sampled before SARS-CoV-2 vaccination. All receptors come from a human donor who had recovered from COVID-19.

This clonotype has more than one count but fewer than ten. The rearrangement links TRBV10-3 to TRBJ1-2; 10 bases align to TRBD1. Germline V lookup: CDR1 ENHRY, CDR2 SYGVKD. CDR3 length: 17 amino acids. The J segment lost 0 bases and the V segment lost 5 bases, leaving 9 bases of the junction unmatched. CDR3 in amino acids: CAISKPGQGTTNYGYTF. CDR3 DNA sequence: TGTGCCATCAGTAAACCGGGACAGGGGACTACTAACTATGGCTACACCTTC.

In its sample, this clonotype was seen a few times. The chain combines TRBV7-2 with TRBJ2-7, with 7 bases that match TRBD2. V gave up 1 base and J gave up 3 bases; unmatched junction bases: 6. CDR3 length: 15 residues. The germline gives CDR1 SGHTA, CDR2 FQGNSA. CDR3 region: CASSLEVGGNYEQYF. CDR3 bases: TGTGCCAGCAGCTTAGAGGTGGGAGGGAACTACGAGCAGTACTTC.

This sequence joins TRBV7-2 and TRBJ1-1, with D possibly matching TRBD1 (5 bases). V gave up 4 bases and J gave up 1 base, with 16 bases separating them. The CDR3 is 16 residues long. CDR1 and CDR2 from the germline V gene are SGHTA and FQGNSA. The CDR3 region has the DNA TGTGCCAGCAGCTCCATAGGGTGGGACCAGAACACTGAAGCTTTCTTT. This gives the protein CASSSIGWDQNTEAFF.

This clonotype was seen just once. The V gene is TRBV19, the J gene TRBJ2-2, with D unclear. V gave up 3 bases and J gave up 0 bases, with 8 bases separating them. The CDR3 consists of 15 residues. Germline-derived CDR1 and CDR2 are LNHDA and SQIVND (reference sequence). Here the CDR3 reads CASSMRQPNTGELFF. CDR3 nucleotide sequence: TGTGCCAGTAGTATGAGGCAGCCGAACACCGGGGAGCTGTTTTTT.

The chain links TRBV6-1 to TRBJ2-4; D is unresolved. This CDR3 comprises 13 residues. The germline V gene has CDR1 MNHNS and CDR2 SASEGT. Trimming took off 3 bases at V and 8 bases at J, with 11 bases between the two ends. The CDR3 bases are TGTGCCAGCAGTGACCGAGGAATTCACATTCAGTACTTC. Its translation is CASSDRGIHIQYF.

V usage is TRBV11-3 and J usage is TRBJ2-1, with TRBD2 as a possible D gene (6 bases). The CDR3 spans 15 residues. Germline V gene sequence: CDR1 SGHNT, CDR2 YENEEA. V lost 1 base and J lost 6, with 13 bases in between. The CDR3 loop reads CASSLVSGSPNEQFF. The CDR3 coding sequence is TGTGCCAGCAGCTTAGTTAGCGGAAGCCCCAATGAGCAGTTCTTC.

As DNA, the CDR3 is TGTGCCAGCAGCCGTTCATGGGTGGGACAAGACTATGGCTACACCTTC. This gives the protein CASSRSWVGQDYGYTF. The chain carries TRBV7-2 and TRBJ1-2, with D maybe TRBD1 (6 bases). Germline V gives CDR1 SGHTA, CDR2 FQGNSA. The CDR3 runs to 16 residues. V dropped 5 bases and J dropped 3 bases, with 19 bases sitting between them.

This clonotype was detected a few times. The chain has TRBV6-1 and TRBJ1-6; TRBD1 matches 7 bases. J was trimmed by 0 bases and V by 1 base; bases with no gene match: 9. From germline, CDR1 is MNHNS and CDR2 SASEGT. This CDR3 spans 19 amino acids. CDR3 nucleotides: TGTGCCAGCAGTGAAGGGGGACAGAGAACGAGCTCCTATAATTCACCCCTCCACTTT. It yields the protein CASSEGGQRTSSYNSPLHF.

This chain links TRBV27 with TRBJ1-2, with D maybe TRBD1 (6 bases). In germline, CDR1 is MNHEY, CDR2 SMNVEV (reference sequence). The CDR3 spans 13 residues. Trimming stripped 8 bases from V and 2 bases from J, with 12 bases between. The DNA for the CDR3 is TGTGCCAGCGGAACAGGGCACAACTATGGCTACACCTTC. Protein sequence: CASGTGHNYGYTF.

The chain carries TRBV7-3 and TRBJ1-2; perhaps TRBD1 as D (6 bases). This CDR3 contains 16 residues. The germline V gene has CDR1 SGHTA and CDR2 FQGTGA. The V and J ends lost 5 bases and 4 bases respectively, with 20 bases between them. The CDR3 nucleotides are TGTGCCAGCAGCCCGAGGGGGGGACCGACTAGCTATGGCTACACCTTC. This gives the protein CASSPRGGPTSYGYTF.

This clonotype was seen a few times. The CDR3 here is CATSDSLGLATDTQYF. The CDR3 DNA follows: TGTGCCACCAGTGATTCCCTCGGGCTAGCTACAGATACGCAGTATTTT. The chain couples TRBV24-1 to TRBJ2-3, with D possibly being TRBD2 (5 bases). The V gene lost 2 bases and the J gene lost 3 bases, with 14 bases spanning the gap. CDR3 length equals 16 residues. Germline CDR1 KGHDR, CDR2 SFDVKD.

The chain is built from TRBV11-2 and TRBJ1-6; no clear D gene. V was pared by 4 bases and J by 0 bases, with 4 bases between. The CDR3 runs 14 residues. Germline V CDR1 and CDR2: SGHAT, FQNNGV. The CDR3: CASSSSSYNSPLHF. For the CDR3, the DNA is TGTGCCAGCAGCTCGAGCTCCTATAATTCACCCCTCCACTTT.

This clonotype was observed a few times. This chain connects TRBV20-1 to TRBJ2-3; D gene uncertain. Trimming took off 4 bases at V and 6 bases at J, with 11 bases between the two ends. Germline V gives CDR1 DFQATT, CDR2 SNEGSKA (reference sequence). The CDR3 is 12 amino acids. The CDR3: CSAKLGVDTQYF. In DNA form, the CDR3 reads TGCAGTGCTAAATTGGGCGTTGATACGCAGTATTTT.

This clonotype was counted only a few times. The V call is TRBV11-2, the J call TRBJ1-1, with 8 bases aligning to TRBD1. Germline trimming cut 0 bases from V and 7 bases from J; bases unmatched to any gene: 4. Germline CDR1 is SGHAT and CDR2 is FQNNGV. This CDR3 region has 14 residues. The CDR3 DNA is TGTGCCAGCAGCTTAGACGCAGGGGGCCTTGAAGCTTTCTTT. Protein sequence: CASSLDAGGLEAFF.

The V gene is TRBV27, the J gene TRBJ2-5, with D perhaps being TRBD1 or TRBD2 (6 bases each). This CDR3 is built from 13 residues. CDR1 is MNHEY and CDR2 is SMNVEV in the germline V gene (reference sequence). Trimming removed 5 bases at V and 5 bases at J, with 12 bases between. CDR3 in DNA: TGTGCCAGCAGTCCCAGGGGAGGCGAGACCCAGTACTTC. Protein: CASSPRGGETQYF.

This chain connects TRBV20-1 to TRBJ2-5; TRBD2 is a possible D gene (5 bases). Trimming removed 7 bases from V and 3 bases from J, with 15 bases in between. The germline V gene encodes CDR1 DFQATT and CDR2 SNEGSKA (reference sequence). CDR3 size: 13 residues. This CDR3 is CSGYSPEEETQYF. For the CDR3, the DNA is TGCAGTGGCTATTCCCCGGAGGAAGAGACCCAGTACTTC.

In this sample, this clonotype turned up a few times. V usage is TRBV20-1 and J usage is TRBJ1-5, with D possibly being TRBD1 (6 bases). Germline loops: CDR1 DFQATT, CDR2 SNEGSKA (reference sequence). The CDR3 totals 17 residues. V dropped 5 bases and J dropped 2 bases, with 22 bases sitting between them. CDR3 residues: CSAHPGHPGGGNQPQHF. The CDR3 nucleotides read TGCAGTGCTCATCCGGGACACCCCGGCGGGGGCAATCAGCCCCAGCATTTT.

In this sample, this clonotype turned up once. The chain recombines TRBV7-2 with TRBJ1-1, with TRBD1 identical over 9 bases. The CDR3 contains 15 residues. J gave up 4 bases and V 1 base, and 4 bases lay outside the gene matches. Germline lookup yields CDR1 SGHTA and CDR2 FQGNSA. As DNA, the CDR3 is TGTGCCAGCAGCTTAGGACAGGGGGTCAGCACTGAAGCTTTCTTT. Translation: CASSLGQGVSTEAFF.

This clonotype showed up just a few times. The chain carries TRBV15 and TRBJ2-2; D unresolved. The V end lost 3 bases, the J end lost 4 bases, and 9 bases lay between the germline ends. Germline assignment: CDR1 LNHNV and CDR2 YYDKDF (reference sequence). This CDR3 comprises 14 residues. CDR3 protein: CATSSATSTGELFF. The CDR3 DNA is TGTGCCACCAGCAGTGCGACATCCACCGGGGAGCTGTTTTTT.

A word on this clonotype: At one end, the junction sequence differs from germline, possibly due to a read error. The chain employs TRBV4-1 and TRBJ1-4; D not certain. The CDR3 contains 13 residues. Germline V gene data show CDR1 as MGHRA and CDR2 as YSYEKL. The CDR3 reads CPSSQDQALKLFF. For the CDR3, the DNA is TGCCCCAGCAGCCAAGATCAAGCGCTGAAACTGTTTTTT.

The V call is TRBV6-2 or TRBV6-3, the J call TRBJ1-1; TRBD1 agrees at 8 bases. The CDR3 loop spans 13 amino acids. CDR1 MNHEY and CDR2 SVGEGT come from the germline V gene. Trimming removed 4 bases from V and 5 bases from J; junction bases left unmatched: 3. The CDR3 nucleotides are TGTGCCAGCAGTTCAAGGACAGGGACTGAAGCTTTCTTT. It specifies CASSSRTGTEAFF.

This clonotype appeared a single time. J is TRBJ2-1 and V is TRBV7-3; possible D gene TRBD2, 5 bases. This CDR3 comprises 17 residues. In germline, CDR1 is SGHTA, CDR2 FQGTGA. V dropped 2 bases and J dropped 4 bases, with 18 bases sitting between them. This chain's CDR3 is CASSLGPPGGSYNEQFF. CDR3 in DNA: TGTGCCAGCAGCTTAGGACCCCCGGGCGGGTCTTACAATGAGCAGTTCTTC.